Here is one T cell receptor (beta chain) with its context. Per the study methods: The authors estimated nucleated cell counts from reference gene primer amplification. Repertoires were generated with immunoSEQ multiplex PCR, while TCRdb's copy carries only in-frame clones and drops some. The D gene and trimming were derived from the DNA, and the V and J assignments and clone size from that table. This sample carries about 170,000 clones, around 80% of them seen once, and the ten largest clones take approximately 8.7%. The germline gives CDR1 MDHEN, CDR2 SYDVKM. V was cut by 3 bases and J by 4 bases, with 15 bases left in between. The CDR3 spans 15 residues. This sample is part of a study of blood T cell repertoires in COVID-19. The wider study: T cells, B-cell-depleted T cells, or PBMCs supplied cDNA or gDNA.

The sequence derives from a woman between 70 and 85 years old with acute or convalescent COVID-19. The rearrangement uses TRBV28 and TRBJ1-2, with D uncertain. Specimen: peripheral blood. CDR3 DNA: TGTGCCAGCAGTTTTTCTTCATCGGGAATCTATGGCTACACCTTC. The encoded protein is CASSFSSSGIYGYTF.